This TCR beta chain was retrieved from a study of response to subunit inactivated influenza vaccine. TCRdb used MiXCR to reprocess the RT-PCR reads, holding one entry per CDR3 protein. The sample contains 180,000 or so distinct CDR3 sequences, 10% to 15% of which appear only once. This CDR3 has 15 residues. V lost 6 bases and J lost 1; bases outside the gene matches: 12. Germline CDR1 reads DFQATT; CDR2 reads SNEGSKA (reference sequence). These sequences were also reported in another study, on T cells expressing NK-cell markers. That study adds: A 5'RACE template switching approach incorporating UMIs was used to make TCR beta cDNA. The study drew TCR beta repertoires from sorted CD3+CD56+NKG2C+, CD3+CD56+NKG2C- and CD3+CD56-NKG2C+ T cells. One of the eight sequenced donors was seronegative, whereas the other seven were HCMV-seropositive. HCMV specificity of the expanded NKG2C+ T cell clones stayed unclear.

The J gene is TRBJ2-7, the V gene TRBV20-1, with TRBD2 matching over 7 bases. The TCR sequence derives from a man between 45 and 60 years old who received an inactivated influenza vaccine. Material: CD8+ T cells sorted from PBMCs, obtained roughly 12 days after vaccination. The CDR3 coding sequence is TGCAGTGCCCTCTATGGACTAGGTTTTTCCTACGAGCAGTACTTC. This gives the protein CSALYGLGFSYEQYF.